This TCR beta chain was recorded in a study of T cells in Graves' hyperthyroidism and ophthalmopathy. Germline loops: CDR1 MNHEY, CDR2 SVGAGI. The CDR3 has 17 amino acids. Concerning this clonotype: One end of the junction is discordant with germline, which a read error may explain.

RNA transcripts gave rise to amplified TCR beta CDR3 regions. TCR CDR3 underwent first-round RT-PCR with the HTBI primer set. TCRdb used MiXCR to reprocess the multiplex PCR reads, holding one entry per CDR3 protein. This sample yields more than 550,000 distinct CDR3 sequences, of which under 20% are seen a single time; 15% to 20% belongs to the top ten. The rearrangement links TRBV6-5 to TRBJ1-5; weak D call: TRBD1 (6 bases). Sequencing was carried out using blood. This clonotype was sampled from a woman in her 50s with Graves' hyperthyroidism that later progressed to Graves' ophthalmopathy. The CDR3 DNA reads TGTGCCGGCAGTTACTCGAGTTCAGCAGGGGGCAATCAGCCCCAGCATTTT. Amino acids: CAGSYSSSAGGNQPQHF.